The clone carrying this T cell receptor (beta chain) has just a few counts. Its antigen is not identified. The PCR ran on 60 Vbeta and 13 Jbeta primers. Sequencing was performed with immunoSEQ multiplex PCR; in TCRdb, only in-frame clones are kept and a portion is missing. This table has about 240,000 clones, roughly 82% appearing once. These data originate in a study of cytomegalovirus exposure and HLA in healthy donors. Study results and limitations: A later analysis revealed that TCR association rates differed between HLA loci, peaking at DRB1 and bottoming out at HLA-C.

The sequence was obtained from a woman in her 40s in good health and CMV-seropositive. The sequencing sample was made of PBMCs.

The CDR3 is CASRGATGVNEKLFF. Written as DNA, the CDR3 is TGTGCCAGCCGAGGGGCTACAGGGGTTAATGAAAAACTGTTTTTT. The rearrangement links TRBV6-5 to TRBJ1-4, with TRBD1 matching over 7 bases. From germline, CDR1 is MNHEY and CDR2 SVGAGI. The CDR3 sequence is 15 residues long. Trimming at V came to 8 bases and at J to 4 bases, leaving 10 bases not matched to a gene.